This TCR beta chain was profiled in a study of blood T cell repertoires in COVID-19. Study context: Specimens from acute and convalescent COVID-19 originated in the United States, Italy and Spain. In each case, the material was cDNA or gDNA derived from T cells, B-cell-depleted T cells, or PBMCs.

Germline CDR1 SQVTM, CDR2 ANQGSEA. The CDR3 spans 14 residues. Trimming cost V 4 bases and J 0 bases, with 7 bases left between them. In the authors' methods: From reference gene primer amplification, estimates of nucleated cell counts were derived. The table came from immunoSEQ multiplex PCR; TCRdb's copy has only in-frame clones and leaves some out. The V and J calls and the clone size are those of that table, but D and trimming were determined from the DNA. The table lists 150,000 to 200,000 clones, about 83% of them singletons. The chain is built from TRBV29-1 and TRBJ2-6; D might be TRBD2 (6 bases). The specimen was peripheral blood. This sequence originates from a human donor in a cohort sampled during active COVID-19. The DNA of the CDR3 is TGCAGCGTTGGGGAGGTCTCTGGGGCCAACGTCCTGACTTTC. Amino acid sequence: CSVGEVSGANVLTF.